The 17 T cell receptor beta chains listed next were all sequenced from one sample in a study of tissue T cells after allogeneic stem cell transplantation. Regarding time point: mouse harvest day 14 after allogeneic transplant. The graft held 10^6 splenic CD5+ T cells and 10^7 T-cell-depleted bone marrow cells. Measured with immunoSEQ multiplex PCR; TCRdb has only the in-frame clones, and not every one. The sample shows about 5,200 clones, about 30% of them seen only once. The material sequenced was skin. These receptors were collected from a female BALB/c mouse given C57BL/6 T cells with graft-versus-host disease after an allogeneic hematopoietic cell transplant.

By share, this clone ranks as large. Genes and germline are mouse. The CDR3 sequence is CASSYWGGYAEQFF. The sequenced CDR3 bases are TGTGCCAGCAGTTACTGGGGGGGCTATGCTGAGCAGTTC. The chain employs TRBV22 and TRBJ2-1; TRBD2 was called by the table and not checked on the DNA. The read finishes 1 residue shy of the CDR3 end, and the germline J gene is used to complete it. TRBV22 is designated a pseudogene. CDR3 size: 14 residues.

With respect to this clone: The genes and germline here are from mouse. The read gets to within 1 residue of the CDR3 end, and the germline J gene fills in the rest. The rearrangement links TRBV26 to TRBJ1-4; 8 bases line up with TRBD1. The CDR3 consists of 14 residues. In germline, CDR1 is KGHPV, CDR2 FQNQEV (reference sequence). J lost 3 bases, V lost 6 bases, and 3 bases had no gene match. The sequenced part of the CDR3 DNA is TGTGCCAGCAGCCGGACAGGGCCCAACGAAAGATTATTT. Its protein product is CASSRTGPNERLF. The complete CDR3 sequence is CASSRTGPNERLFF.

Worth noting for this clone: Gene names refer to mouse genes. The CDR3 end falls 1 residue outside the read, so it is completed with the germline J gene. The chain combines TRBV4 with TRBJ1-1; D is possibly TRBD1 (6 bases). V shed 3 bases and J shed 4 bases, with 9 bases lying between them. Germline V gene data show CDR1 as LGHDT and CDR2 as YNNKQL (reference sequence). CDR3 length equals 13 residues. CDR3 protein: CASSYQGRTEVFF. Incomplete CDR3 DNA: TGTGCCAGCAGCTATCAGGGGCGCACAGAAGTCTTC.

With regard to this clone: The gene symbols are mouse symbols. Coverage ceases 1 residue before the CDR3 finishes, and the germline J gene fills in the end. The same CDR3 arises from other DNA sequences in this sample as well. The chain uses TRBV26 and TRBJ1-1; no reliable D call. The V gene's germline CDR1 is KGHPV and CDR2 FQNQEV (reference sequence). Between the trimmed V and J ends, which lost 3 bases and 0 bases, there was a span of 5 bases. The CDR3 runs 13 residues. The CDR3 sequence: CASSLQANTEVFF. The sequenced CDR3 bases are TGTGCCAGCAGTCTTCAAGCAAACACAGAAGTCTTC.

For this clone: Genes and germline come from the mouse. The observed sequence ends 1 residue before the CDR3 terminus, with the missing tail filled in from the germline J gene. Other DNA sequences within the sample encode an identical CDR3. The chain links TRBV12-1 to TRBJ2-3, with TRBD2 identical over 9 bases. The CDR3 runs to 15 residues. CDR1 SGHSN and CDR2 HYEKVE come from the germline V gene. J lost 0 bases, V lost 1 base, and 1 base had no gene match. The CDR3 sequence: CASSLDWGSAETLYF. CDR3 DNA, as far as it was read: TGTGCCAGCTCTCTTGACTGGGGGAGTGCAGAAACGCTGTAT. The full variable domain, in which reference TRBV12-1 and TRBJ2-3 provide the parts outside the CDR3, is DSGVVQSPRHIIKEKGGRSVLTCIPISGHSNVVWYQQTLGKELKFLIQHYEKVERDKGFLPSRFSVQQFDDYHSEMNMSALELEDSAMYFCASSLDWGSAETLYFGSGTRLTVL.

Notes on this clone: Gene names follow the mouse nomenclature. The read ends 1 residue early relative to the CDR3; the germline J gene fills the gap. V is TRBV20 and J is TRBJ2-7; 7 positions match TRBD1. Germline CDR1 GFQATS, CDR2 STVNSAI. CDR3 size: 12 residues. Losses at the gene ends were 3 bases for V and 4 bases for J; bases not matched to a gene: 3. CDR3 in amino acids: CGARQGPYEQYF. CDR3 bases read: TGTGGTGCTAGACAGGGGCCTTATGAACAGTAC. The complete variable domain, with remaining parts taken from reference TRBV20 and TRBJ2-7, reads GALVYQYPRRTICKSGTSMRMECQAVGFQATSVAWYRQSPQKTFELIALSTVNSAIKYEQNFTQEKFPISHPNLSFSSMTVLNAYLEDRGLYLCGARQGPYEQYFGPGTRLTVL.

About this clone: Gene names denote mouse genes. The CDR3 is cut off 1 residue early in the read; its end comes from the germline J gene. The chain links TRBV19 to TRBJ2-1; 8 bases are a match to TRBD1. CDR3 length: 14 residues. Germline CDR1 reads FNHDT; CDR2 reads SITEND (reference sequence). V shed 6 bases, J shed 4 bases, and the junction held 6 bases outside the gene matches. This CDR3 is CASTDRGRYAEQFF. The CDR3 DNA, read in part, is TGTGCCAGCACCGACAGGGGAAGGTATGCTGAGCAGTTC. Based on the CDR3 plus reference TRBV19 and TRBJ2-1, the full variable domain is GGIITQTPKFLIGQEGQKLTLKCQQNFNHDTMYWYRQDSGKGLRLIYYSITENDLQKGDLSEGYDASREKKSSFSLTVTSAQKNEMAVFLCASTDRGRYAEQFFGPGTRLTVL.

There are a few counts of this clone. Each gene name is a mouse one. The missing CDR3 end, 1 residue past where the read stops, is filled in from the germline J gene. This chain links TRBV16 with TRBJ1-3, with a possible D match to TRBD1 (5 bases). This CDR3 is 14 amino acids long. Trimming pared 5 bases from V and 0 bases from J, leaving 8 bases between. Germline assignment: CDR1 SGHSA and CDR2 FRNQAP. The CDR3 protein is CASSTQVSGNTLYF. CDR3 bases read: TGTGCAAGCAGCACACAGGTTTCTGGAAATACGCTCTAT.

About this clone itself: The listed genes are named as in mouse. The read terminates 1 residue before the CDR3 end, so the remaining end is supplied by the germline J gene. The genes are TRBV26 and TRBJ2-2; 13 bases align to TRBD2. CDR3 length equals 16 residues. The ends lost 6 bases at V and 4 bases at J; junction bases unmatched: 5. CDR1 is KGHPV and CDR2 is FQNQEV in the germline V gene (reference sequence). CDR3 DNA, as far as it was read: TGTGCCAGCAGGGACTGGGGGGGCCGGAGCACCGGGCAGCTCTAC. Translation gives CASRDWGGRSTGQLY. The complete CDR3 protein is CASRDWGGRSTGQLYF.

By its share, this clone is large (0.1 to 1%). Gene and germline names: mouse. The CDR3 end falls 1 residue outside the read, so it is completed with the germline J gene. This rearrangement joins TRBV23 to TRBJ2-1; the listed D gene, TRBD2, was not tested against the DNA. This CDR3 is 15 amino acids long. The germline CDR1 and CDR2 sequences are KGHTA and FQNQQP. CDR3 loop: CSSSQGTGGYAEQFF. CDR3 DNA (partial): TGCTCCAGCAGTCAAGGGACTGGGGGCTATGCTGAGCAGTTC.

The table lists this clone with a few counts. All gene names here are mouse names. Sequencing ends 1 residue short of the CDR3 end; the germline J gene provides the rest. J is TRBJ2-2 and V is TRBV26; D remains unclear. V shed 0 bases and J shed 1 base, with 3 bases lying between them. Germline CDR1 reads KGHPV; CDR2 reads FQNQEV (reference sequence). There are 14 residues in the CDR3. CDR3: CASSLSGNTGQLYF. The sequenced part of the CDR3 DNA is TGTGCCAGCAGTCTGTCCGGAAACACCGGGCAGCTCTAC.

As regards this clone: The genes and germline here are from mouse. The read falls 1 residue short of the CDR3 end, and the missing part is taken from the germline J gene. V usage is TRBV26 and J usage is TRBJ1-2, with D maybe TRBD1 (5 bases). Looked up from germline, CDR1 is KGHPV and CDR2 is FQNQEV (reference sequence). The V end lost 6 bases, the J end lost 2 bases, and 7 bases lay between the germline ends. The CDR3 has 12 amino acids. The sequenced part of the CDR3 DNA is TGTGCCAGCAGCAGACAGAACTCCGACTACACC. Translating gives CASSRQNSDYT. The whole CDR3 region reads CASSRQNSDYTF.

This clone is labeled large. The genes are named according to mouse. From the germline J gene comes the end of the CDR3, since the read stops 1 residue before it. The chain employs TRBV26 and TRBJ1-3, with TRBD1 matching over 9 bases. This CDR3 has 14 residues. Germline assignment: CDR1 KGHPV and CDR2 FQNQEV (reference sequence). Germline trimming cut 6 bases from V and 2 bases from J; bases unmatched to any gene: 2. The CDR3 region is CASRDRGTGNTLYF. CDR3 DNA (partial): TGTGCCAGCAGGGACAGGGGAACTGGAAATACGCTCTAT.

This clone is judged medium-sized (0.01 to 0.1%). Mouse gene names apply. The missing CDR3 end, 1 residue past where the read stops, is filled in from the germline J gene. The rearrangement joins TRBV23 to TRBJ2-7; whether TRBD2, the table's D call, matches the DNA was not checked. The CDR3 has 14 amino acids. CDR1 is KGHTA and CDR2 is FQNQQP in the germline V gene. The CDR3 DNA, read in part, is TGCTCCAGCAGTCAAAGGACTGGGGGGGGTGAACAGTAC. Residues: CSSSQRTGGGEQY. The CDR3, in full, reads CSSSQRTGGGEQYF.

To note about this clone: The listed genes are named as in mouse. The read finishes 1 residue shy of the CDR3 end, and the germline J gene is used to complete it. This chain joins TRBV26 and TRBJ1-4; D might be TRBD1 (5 bases). Germline V lookup: CDR1 KGHPV, CDR2 FQNQEV (reference sequence). V was shortened by 4 bases and J by 3 bases, with 6 bases between the two germline ends. CDR3 size: 13 residues. The sequenced part of the CDR3 DNA is TGTGCCAGCAGTCGACAGACCAACGAAAGATTATTT. Translated, it gives CASSRQTNERLF. The full CDR3 sequence reads CASSRQTNERLFF. Variable domain in full (rest from reference TRBV26 and TRBJ1-4): NSKVIQTPRYLVKGQGQKAKMRCIPEKGHPVVFWYQQNKNNEFKFLINFQNQEVLQQIDMTEKRFSAECPSNSPCSLEIQSSEAGDSALYLCASSRQTNERLFFGHGTKLSVL.

A note on this clone: Mouse gene names and germline throughout. Read data end 1 residue before the CDR3 end; the end is taken from the germline J gene. This chain connects TRBV16 to TRBJ1-3; D is unclear. CDR1 and CDR2 (germline): SGHSA, FRNQAP. Deletions cut 0 bases from V and 0 bases from J, with 6 bases between. The CDR3 length is 15 residues. The sequenced CDR3 bases are TGTGCAAGCAGCTTAGAGTCTAATTCTGGAAATACGCTCTAT. Its translation: CASSLESNSGNTLY. The full CDR3 protein is CASSLESNSGNTLYF. The complete variable domain, with remaining parts taken from reference TRBV16 and TRBJ1-3, reads NAGVIQTPRHKVTGKGQEATLWCEPISGHSAVFWYRQTIVQGLEFLTYFRNQAPIDDSGMPKERFSAQMPNQSHSTLKIQSTQPQDSAVYLCASSLESNSGNTLYFGEGSRLIVV.

This clone has just a few counts. Here the gene names and germline are mouse. The DNA ends 1 residue before the CDR3 does, and the rest of the CDR3 is filled in from the germline J gene. V is TRBV23 and J is TRBJ1-1. The CDR3 sequence is 14 residues long. CDR1 KGHTA and CDR2 FQNQQP come from the germline V gene. The CDR3 here is CSSSQSASNTEVFF. The CDR3 bases that were read are TGCTCCAGCAGTCAATCGGCATCAAACACAGAAGTCTTC.